The subject of this entry is one T cell receptor (beta chain). Its antigen is currently unknown. This entry is derived from a study of monozygotic twins with inflammatory bowel disease. Study observations and caveats: IBD patients shared fewer clonotypes with others than healthy twins, especially with disease activity.

Following a re-call of the 5' RACE reads, TCRdb has one entry per CDR3 protein and lacks DNA. This table lists about 160,000 distinct CDR3 sequences. This TCR was sampled from a human donor with ulcerative colitis or Crohn's disease, or a healthy co-twin of an affected twin (not recorded which). The specimen sequenced was blood.

The CDR3 region is CASSIPRLAGGRYNEQFF. The V gene is TRBV19, the J gene TRBJ2-1; no DNA is available, so the TRBD2 call from TCRdb remains unchecked. The CDR3 totals 18 residues. The germline CDR1 and CDR2 sequences are LNHDA and SQIVND (reference sequence).